This entry lists 5 T cell receptor beta chains sequenced from one sample in a study of Tregs in tolerant kidney transplant recipients. The assay was immunoSEQ multiplex PCR, and TCRdb's table has in-frame clones only and misses some. The sample includes fewer than 150,000 clones, around 94% of them seen just once. Material: CD4+ T cells from blood. The receptors stem from a human donor in good health.

This clone was recorded once. The CDR3 bases are TGTGCCAGCTCCTTTAATCGAGAGACCCAGTACTTC. It is translated as CASSFNRETQYF. V and J are TRBV6-5 and TRBJ2-5; D is unclear. Trimming removed 8 bases from V and 4 bases from J, with 11 bases in between. The germline V gene has CDR1 MNHEY and CDR2 SVGAGI. There are 12 residues in the CDR3.

The chain joins TRBV10-1 to TRBJ2-7, with D possibly being TRBD1 (6 bases). V was clipped by 4 bases and J by 7 bases, with 14 bases between them. The CDR3 is made up of 13 amino acids. Germline assignment: CDR1 WNHNN and CDR2 SYGVQD (reference sequence). In DNA form, the CDR3 reads TGCGCCAGCAGTGGACAGGTCTTGGAGGAGCAGTACTTC. Translating it yields CASSGQVLEEQYF.

Worth noting for this clone: The same CDR3 can be traced to other DNA sequences in this sample. V is TRBV2 and J is TRBJ2-3; D unclear. Trimming removed 2 bases from V and 3 bases from J, with 3 bases in between. The length of the CDR3 is 12 residues. Germline values: CDR1 SNHLY, CDR2 FYNNEI. CDR3 region: CASSERTDTQYF. Here the CDR3 DNA reads TGTGCCAGCAGTGAACGGACAGATACGCAGTATTTT.

The table lists this clone with a count of one. Other DNA sequences in the same sample also yield this CDR3. The chain uses TRBV29-1 and TRBJ2-1, with D possibly being TRBD1 (5 bases). This CDR3 has 14 amino acids. The V gene lost 2 bases and the J gene lost 0 bases, with 8 bases spanning the gap. The germline V gene encodes CDR1 SQVTM and CDR2 ANQGSEA. CDR3 in DNA: TGCAGCGTTGAAAGGGGAAGCTCCTACAATGAGCAGTTCTTC. Translating gives CSVERGSSYNEQFF.

The chain couples TRBV4-2 to TRBJ2-7; no clear D. V was shortened by 1 base and J by 2 bases, with 12 bases between the two germline ends. The CDR3 is 15 residues long. CDR1 is LGHNA and CDR2 is YNFKEQ in the germline V gene. The CDR3 reads CASSQAVVGPYEQYF. The CDR3 bases are TGTGCCAGCAGCCAAGCGGTGGTAGGGCCCTACGAGCAGTACTTC.